This TCR beta chain was profiled in a study of beta chain features in type 1 diabetes. The CDR3 length is 12 residues. Germline CDR1 SGHTA, CDR2 FQGNSA. J was trimmed by 6 bases and V by 6 bases; bases with no gene match: 3. Expressed TCRB transcripts got sequenced, as all isolated RNA was reverse transcribed. The method was immunoSEQ multiplex PCR; TCRdb's version includes in-frame clones alone and lacks a portion of them. This table holds 200,000 to 300,000 clones, 68% found once. The sequenced sample was naive CD4+ T cells from blood. The chain joins TRBV7-2 to TRBJ2-3; 7 bases align to TRBD2. This clonotype was sampled from a man aged 25 to 45 in good health. Here the CDR3 reads CASRTSADTQYF. CDR3 coding DNA: TGTGCCAGCAGAACTAGCGCCGATACGCAGTATTTT. Full variable domain (remainder filled in from reference TRBV7-2 and TRBJ2-3): GAGVSQSPSNKVTEKGKDVELRCDPISGHTALYWYRQSLGQGLEFLIYFQGNSAPDKSGLPSDRFSAERTGGSVSTLTIQRTQQEDSAVYLCASRTSADTQYFGPGTRLTVL.